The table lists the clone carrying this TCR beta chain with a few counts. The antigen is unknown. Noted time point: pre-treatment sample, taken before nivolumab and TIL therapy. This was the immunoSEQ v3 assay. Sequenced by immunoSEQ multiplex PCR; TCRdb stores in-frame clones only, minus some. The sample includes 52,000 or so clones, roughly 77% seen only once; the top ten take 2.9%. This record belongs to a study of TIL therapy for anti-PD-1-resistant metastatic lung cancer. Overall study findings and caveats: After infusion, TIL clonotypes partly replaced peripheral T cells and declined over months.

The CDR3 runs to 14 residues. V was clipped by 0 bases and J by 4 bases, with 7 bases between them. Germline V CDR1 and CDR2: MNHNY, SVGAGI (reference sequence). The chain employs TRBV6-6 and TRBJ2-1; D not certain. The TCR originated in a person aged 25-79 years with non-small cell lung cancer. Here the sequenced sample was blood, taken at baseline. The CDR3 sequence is CASSYSKVYNEQFF. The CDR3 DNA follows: TGTGCCAGCAGTTACTCGAAGGTTTACAATGAGCAGTTCTTC.